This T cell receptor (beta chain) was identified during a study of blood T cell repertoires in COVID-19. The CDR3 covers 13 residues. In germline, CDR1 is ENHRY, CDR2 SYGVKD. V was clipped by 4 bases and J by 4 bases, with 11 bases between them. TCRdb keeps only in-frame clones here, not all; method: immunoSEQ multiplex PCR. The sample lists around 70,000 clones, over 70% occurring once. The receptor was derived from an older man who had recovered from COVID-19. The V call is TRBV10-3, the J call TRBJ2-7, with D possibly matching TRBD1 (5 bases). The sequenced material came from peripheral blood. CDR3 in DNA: TGTGCCATCAGTGTTCAGGGTGCGTACGAGCAGTACTTC. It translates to CAISVQGAYEQYF.